What follows are 32 T cell receptor beta chains derived from one specimen sequenced in a study of naive and memory T cell subsets. Regarding the study as a whole: A few larger clonotypes appeared in naive repertoires, especially CD8, possibly memory cells re-expressing CD45RA.

Antigens of these TCRs are unknown. Both TRBC1 and TRBC2 were covered by a beta constant-region primer of two equimolar oligonucleotides. The ligated cDNA underwent four PCR rounds using SP2 and nested alpha and beta constant-region primers. Each CDR3 protein is one row after TCRdb ran MiXCR on the UMI-ligation and nested PCR reads. In the table there are under 150,000 distinct CDR3 sequences, approximately 20% of which are singletons. The sequencing sample was made of naive CD8+ T cells from blood. The receptors stem from a human donor in good health.

This clonotype was detected ten times or more. This chain connects TRBV6-5 to TRBJ2-3; 8 nucleotides line up with TRBD2. Germline V gives CDR1 MNHEY, CDR2 SVGAGI. The CDR3 covers 15 residues. The V segment lost 2 bases and the J segment 3 bases; nucleotides outside the gene matches: 4. CDR3 DNA sequence: TGTGCCAGCAGTTACGGGGCGGGAGGTACAGATACGCAGTATTTT. Protein product: CASSYGAGGTDTQYF.

This clonotype was seen a handful of times. This chain joins TRBV11-2 and TRBJ2-7; the D gene is possibly TRBD2 (5 bases). Germline CDR1 is SGHAT and CDR2 is FQNNGV. V was shortened by 0 bases and J by 2 bases, with 11 bases between the two germline ends. This CDR3 is built from 15 residues. This CDR3 reads CASSLEIGDPYEQYF. The CDR3 nucleotides are TGTGCCAGCAGCTTAGAAATCGGGGATCCCTACGAGCAGTACTTC.

The chain combines TRBV27 with TRBJ1-5, with D possibly TRBD1 on 6 matching bases. Germline V lookup: CDR1 MNHEY, CDR2 SMNVEV (reference sequence). CDR3 length: 15 residues. Trimming removed 2 bases from V and 6 bases from J, with 14 bases in between. This CDR3 reads CASSLGQGGGQPQHF. The CDR3 DNA reads as TGTGCCAGCAGTTTAGGTCAAGGGGGGGGTCAGCCCCAGCATTTT.

The chain carries TRBV28 and TRBJ2-7; a possible D gene is TRBD1 (5 bases). V was trimmed by 5 bases and J by 2 bases, leaving 16 bases between them. Germline assignment: CDR1 MDHEN and CDR2 SYDVKM. The CDR3 spans 15 residues. The CDR3 spells CASSPISEQAYEQYF. The CDR3 DNA reads TGTGCCAGCAGTCCTATATCGGAACAGGCCTACGAGCAGTACTTC.

This clonotype was found a few times. The chain couples TRBV30 to TRBJ2-7, with D maybe TRBD1 (6 bases). The germline V and J ends were trimmed by 2 bases and 5 bases, with 16 bases remaining between them. This CDR3 has 14 residues. Germline-derived CDR1 and CDR2 are GTSNPN and SVGIG (reference sequence). The CDR3 bases are TGTGCCTGGAGTTTAACAGGGCTCGGCAACGAGCAGTACTTC. Protein product: CAWSLTGLGNEQYF. The full variable domain, completed using reference TRBV30 and TRBJ2-7, is SQTIHQWPATLVQPVGSPLSLECTVEGTSNPNLYWYRQAAGRGLQLLFYSVGIGQISSEVPQNLSASRPQDRQFILSSKKLLLSDSGFYLCAWSLTGLGNEQYFGPGTRLTVT.

This clonotype was seen a few times. The chain joins TRBV29-1 to TRBJ2-7; 7 positions match TRBD1. V shed 7 bases and J 5 bases; nucleotides not matched to a gene: 5. Per germline, CDR1 SQVTM and CDR2 ANQGSEA. The CDR3 totals 11 residues. The CDR3 DNA follows: TGCAGCGGCCTGACAGGGAACGAGCAGTACTTC. Encoded protein: CSGLTGNEQYF.

This clonotype has just a few counts. The chain has TRBV6-1 and TRBJ2-1; D is undetermined. The length of the CDR3 is 14 residues. The V and J ends lost 8 bases and 1 base respectively, with 12 bases between them. Germline assignment: CDR1 MNHNS and CDR2 SASEGT. The CDR3 DNA sequence: TGTGCCAGCTCCGCCGTTTCTTCCTACAATGAGCAGTTCTTC. Its protein product is CASSAVSSYNEQFF.

This clonotype was seen only a few times. The chain joins TRBV5-1 to TRBJ2-1; D gene ambiguous. Germline V gene lookup returns CDR1 SGHRS and CDR2 YFSETQ. There are 15 residues in the CDR3. Trimming took off 3 bases at V and 0 bases at J, with 10 bases between the two ends. The CDR3 reads CASSSRMSSYNEQFF. CDR3 nucleotide sequence: TGCGCCAGCAGCTCTCGGATGAGCTCCTACAATGAGCAGTTCTTC.

The chain links TRBV12-3 or TRBV12-4 to TRBJ2-5, with 9 bases lining up with TRBD2. V shed 2 bases, J shed 3 bases, and the junction held 1 base outside the gene matches. This CDR3 has 14 amino acids. The DNA for the CDR3 is TGTGCCAGCAGTTTAATAGCGGGAGAAGAGACCCAGTACTTC. Amino acid sequence: CASSLIAGEETQYF.

The sample holds a few counts of this clonotype. The chain combines TRBV24-1 with TRBJ2-1; D ambiguous. Per germline, CDR1 KGHDR and CDR2 SFDVKD. Trimming shortened V by 0 bases and J by 10 bases, and 9 bases separated the two germline ends. The CDR3 covers 13 residues. Written as DNA, the CDR3 is TGTGCCACCAGTGATTTGGTTGGTGTGGAGCAGTTCTTC. Translating it yields CATSDLVGVEQFF.

The chain combines TRBV12-3 or TRBV12-4 with TRBJ2-1, with TRBD2 matching 12 bases. The junction had 12 bases not matched to a gene; V was cut back by 1 base and J by 8 bases. The CDR3 has 18 residues. The CDR3, as DNA: TGTGCCAGCAGTTTAGTCTGGGCTAGCGGGAGGGCCATTGATGAGCAGTTCTTC. Its protein product is CASSLVWASGRAIDEQFF.

This clonotype was seen a handful of times. V gene TRBV6-5 combines with J gene TRBJ1-2, with 11 bases identical to TRBD1. Losses at the gene ends were 5 bases for V and 1 base for J; bases not matched to a gene: 18. Germline V CDR1 and CDR2: MNHEY, SVGAGI. The CDR3 is made up of 20 amino acids. The CDR3 region is CASSLVSHGQGAFDNYGYTF. CDR3 nucleotides: TGTGCCAGCAGTCTCGTATCTCATGGACAGGGGGCCTTCGATAACTATGGCTACACCTTC.

This clonotype has a handful of counts. This sequence joins TRBV5-6 and TRBJ2-7, with D perhaps TRBD2 (5 bases). The CDR3 loop spans 12 amino acids. V gave up 3 bases and J gave up 8 bases, with 12 bases separating them. Germline loops: CDR1 SGHDT, CDR2 YYEEEE. The DNA of the CDR3 is TGTGCCAGCAGCTCGGGATTTCAACAGCAGTACTTC. Its translation: CASSSGFQQQYF.

This chain uses TRBV29-1 with TRBJ2-3, with D possibly being TRBD2 (5 bases). Per the germline V gene, CDR1 is SQVTM and CDR2 is ANQGSEA. V gave up 0 bases and J gave up 3 bases, with 22 bases separating them. The CDR3 is made up of 18 amino acids. Here the CDR3 DNA reads TGCAGCGTTGAAGATTTTCGGACTGAGAGTTTCGATACAGATACGCAGTATTTT. This codes for CSVEDFRTESFDTDTQYF.

V usage is TRBV28 and J usage is TRBJ2-7, with 11 bases fitting TRBD1. The V and J ends lost 6 bases and 1 base, in that order; junction bases with no gene match: 5. The CDR3 consists of 15 residues. From germline, CDR1 is MDHEN and CDR2 SYDVKM. In DNA form, the CDR3 reads TGTGCCAGCAGCCGAGGGGACAGGGGGTCCTACGAGCAGTACTTC. The encoded protein is CASSRGDRGSYEQYF.

This clonotype was recorded a few times. The chain has TRBV6-2 or TRBV6-3 and TRBJ1-1; a possible D gene is TRBD1 (5 bases). Looked up from germline, CDR1 is MNHEY and CDR2 is SVGEGT. Between the trimmed V and J ends, which lost 9 bases and 5 bases, there was a span of 16 bases. CDR3 size: 13 residues. The CDR3 DNA sequence: TGTGCCAGTTCCTTAGCCAAGGGGACTGAAGCTTTCTTT. This codes for CASSLAKGTEAFF.

The chain has TRBV7-3 and TRBJ2-5, with D tentatively TRBD2 (6 bases). The CDR3 is 18 amino acids. Per germline, CDR1 SGHTA and CDR2 FQGTGA. V gave up 4 bases and J gave up 2 bases, with 23 bases separating them. The CDR3 here is CASSSTGLAGPRQETQYF. Written as DNA, the CDR3 is TGTGCCAGCAGCTCCACGGGTTTGGCGGGACCCCGACAAGAGACCCAGTACTTC.

The rearrangement links TRBV3-1 to TRBJ2-3; D remains unclear. Germline CDR1 LGHDT, CDR2 YNNKEL (reference sequence). The CDR3 extends over 15 amino acids. Trimming removed 1 base at V and 1 base at J, with 9 bases between. The chain's CDR3 is CASSQVLGGTDTQYF. CDR3 in DNA: TGTGCCAGCAGCCAAGTCCTGGGTGGCACAGATACGCAGTATTTT.

The V call is TRBV12-3 or TRBV12-4, the J call TRBJ2-3; no firm D call. This CDR3 has 12 residues. V dropped 4 bases and J dropped 7 bases, with 9 bases sitting between them. The CDR3 sequence is CASSSPANTQYF. As DNA, the CDR3 is TGTGCCAGCAGTTCCCCGGCTAATACGCAGTATTTT.

This clonotype was picked up a small number of times. The V gene is TRBV7-9, the J gene TRBJ2-1, with 8 bases fitting TRBD2. Trimming at V came to 2 bases and at J to 6 bases, leaving 6 bases not matched to a gene. Germline CDR1 SEHNR, CDR2 FQNEAQ (reference sequence). CDR3 size: 15 residues. CDR3 nucleotide sequence: TGTGCCAGCAGCTTATATCGGGGGGGGCCCAATGAGCAGTTCTTC. Its protein is CASSLYRGGPNEQFF. Complete variable domain (other parts from reference TRBV7-9 and TRBJ2-1): DTGVSQNPRHKITKRGQNVTFRCDPISEHNRLYWYRQTLGQGPEFLTYFQNEAQLEKSRLLSDRFSAERPKGSFSTLEIQRTEQGDSAMYLCASSLYRGGPNEQFFGPGTRLTVL.

The chain combines TRBV13 with TRBJ1-1, with D unresolved. This CDR3 contains 16 residues. V was cut by 1 base and J by 2 bases, with 14 bases left in between. Per the germline V gene, CDR1 is PRHDT and CDR2 is FYEKMQ (reference sequence). CDR3 nucleotides: TGTGCCAGCAGCTTAGTGGTCAGCCAGACTAACACTGAAGCTTTCTTT. This translates into CASSLVVSQTNTEAFF.

V usage is TRBV12-3 or TRBV12-4 and J usage is TRBJ2-1, with D perhaps given as TRBD1 or TRBD2 (5 bases each). V dropped 3 bases and J dropped 4 bases, with 16 bases sitting between them. The CDR3 spans 16 residues. The DNA for the CDR3 is TGTGCCAGCAGTTTGTGGGAGACAGATATTTACAATGAGCAGTTCTTC. Residues: CASSLWETDIYNEQFF.

This clonotype has only a few counts. The CDR3, as DNA: TGTGCCAGCATTCATTGGCAGGGAGTGAACACTGAAGCTTTCTTT. It translates to CASIHWQGVNTEAFF. The rearrangement uses TRBV6-5 and TRBJ1-1; a weak D match, TRBD1 (5 bases). Trimming cost V 7 bases and J 0 bases, with 15 bases left between them. Germline CDR1 MNHEY, CDR2 SVGAGI. This CDR3 is 15 amino acids long.

This clonotype was seen a handful of times. The chain links TRBV28 to TRBJ2-2; 15 bases align to TRBD2. The CDR3 covers 17 residues. Germline assignment: CDR1 MDHEN and CDR2 SYDVKM. V lost 8 bases, J lost 7 bases, and 11 bases stayed unmatched. CDR3 sequence (DNA): TGTGCCAGCCCCCCTCCGGGACTAGCGGGAGGAGGCGGGGAGCTGTTTTTT. It yields the protein CASPPPGLAGGGGELFF. Based on the CDR3 plus reference TRBV28 and TRBJ2-2, the full variable domain is DVKVTQSSRYLVKRTGEKVFLECVQDMDHENMFWYRQDPGLGLRLIYFSYDVKMKEKGDIPEGYSVSREKKERFSLILESASTNQTSMYLCASPPPGLAGGGGELFFGEGSRLTVL.

V is TRBV27 and J is TRBJ2-7; 8 bases match TRBD1. CDR3 length equals 15 residues. Germline V gene data show CDR1 as MNHEY and CDR2 as SMNVEV (reference sequence). With 6 bases clipped from V and 5 bases from J, the junction kept 12 bases outside the gene matches. Here the CDR3 DNA reads TGTGCCAGCAGAGTGGAGGCGACAGGGGCCAACGAGCAGTACTTC. This encodes CASRVEATGANEQYF.

This clonotype was seen a few times. This chain links TRBV29-1 with TRBJ2-1, with 9 bases aligning to TRBD2. Germline lookup yields CDR1 SQVTM and CDR2 ANQGSEA. This CDR3 is built from 14 residues. V shed 6 bases, J shed 5 bases, and the junction held 8 bases outside the gene matches. The CDR3 DNA is TGCAGCGTCGGCTGGACTAGCGCCGACAATGAGCAGTTCTTC. It codes for CSVGWTSADNEQFF.

A few counts support this clonotype. For the CDR3, the DNA is TGCGCCAGCAGCTACGGACAGGGGGCGGGAGAGCAGTACTTC. It is translated as CASSYGQGAGEQYF. The V call is TRBV4-3, the J call TRBJ2-7, with 11 bases that match TRBD1. The germline gives CDR1 LGHNA, CDR2 YSLEER. The CDR3 runs to 14 residues. J was trimmed by 7 bases and V by 5 bases; bases with no gene match: 7.

This clonotype appeared a few times. The chain uses TRBV19 and TRBJ1-5, with 7 bases matching TRBD1. Germline values: CDR1 LNHDA, CDR2 SQIVND (reference sequence). V was clipped by 7 bases and J by 1 base; unmatched bases: 4. This CDR3 comprises 14 residues. The CDR3 is CASNPGGSNQPQHF. Here the CDR3 DNA reads TGTGCCAGTAACCCAGGGGGGAGCAATCAGCCCCAGCATTTT. Drawing the rest from reference TRBV19 and TRBJ1-5, the complete variable domain is DGGITQSPKYLFRKEGQNVTLSCEQNLNHDAMYWYRQDPGQGLRLIYYSQIVNDFQKGDIAEGYSVSREKKESFPLTVTSAQKNPTAFYLCASNPGGSNQPQHFGDGTRLSIL.

The chain links TRBV7-9 to TRBJ2-3, with 10 nucleotides matching TRBD2. This CDR3 comprises 17 residues. The ends lost 3 bases at V and 13 bases at J; junction bases unmatched: 19. CDR1 SEHNR and CDR2 FQNEAQ come from the germline V gene (reference sequence). The CDR3 protein is CASSFPWTSGGLRYKYF. CDR3 DNA sequence: TGTGCCAGCAGCTTCCCTTGGACTAGCGGAGGCCTCAGATATAAGTATTTT.

The table lists this clonotype with a few counts. The chain is built from TRBV6-5 and TRBJ1-5, with 7 bases identical to TRBD1. This CDR3 spans 14 amino acids. From germline, CDR1 is MNHEY and CDR2 SVGAGI. Trimming at V came to 6 bases and at J to 5 bases, leaving 7 bases not matched to a gene. The CDR3 protein is CASSRTGGHQPQHF. As DNA, the CDR3 is TGTGCCAGCAGCAGGACAGGCGGGCATCAGCCCCAGCATTTT.

This chain connects TRBV29-1 to TRBJ2-1; D is ambiguous. Between the trimmed V and J ends, which lost 7 bases and 4 bases, there was a span of 8 bases. The length of the CDR3 is 11 residues. CDR1 SQVTM and CDR2 ANQGSEA come from the germline V gene. The CDR3 DNA is TGCAGCGGAACCGGTTACAATGAGCAGTTCTTC. This encodes CSGTGYNEQFF.

The V call is TRBV5-4, the J call TRBJ2-1; D possibly corresponds to TRBD2 (7 bases). The germline V and J ends were trimmed by 4 bases and 4 bases, with 15 bases remaining between them. In germline, CDR1 is SGHNT, CDR2 YYREEE (reference sequence). The CDR3 is made up of 15 amino acids. CDR3 sequence (DNA): TGTGCCAGCAGCCCAGGGGCGGGAGATTACAATGAGCAGTTCTTC. Its protein is CASSPGAGDYNEQFF.